These T cell receptor beta chains were read from a single sample in a study of blood T cell repertoires in COVID-19. This table comes from immunoSEQ multiplex PCR, and its TCRdb copy is limited to in-frame clones, with some not included. The data show about 150,000 clones, with approximately 82% seen just once and approximately 11% held by the top ten. The source material was peripheral blood. These receptors were collected from a man in his sixties who had recovered from COVID-19. CDR3s include the opening cysteine and the closing phenylalanine or tryptophan. The D gene is left open where the match is weak. Clone sizes are given selectively: once, few, many, or a class where the clone is expanded.

TRBJ1-6 | . | . | TRBV2 | TGTGCCAGCAGTCCCTTTATCGGACCGGGGGGTAATTCACCCCTCCACTTT | CASSPFIGPGGNSPLHF
TRBJ1-5 | . | . | TRBV6-2/TRBV6-3 | TGTGCCAGCAGTTCCGCGGACCGGGGAGATCAGCCCCAGCATTTT | CASSSADRGDQPQHF
TRBJ1-6 | . | . | TRBV5-8 | TGTGCCAGCAGCTTGATTAGCAGCGCTGATGGCAATTCACCCCTCCACTTT | CASSLISSADGNSPLHF
TRBJ2-5 | . | . | TRBV18 | TGTGCCAGCTCACCACCGGTTATGGGCCCAGAGACCCAGTACTTC | CASSPPVMGPETQYF
TRBJ2-1 | . | . | TRBV18 | TGTGCCAGCTCACCGTACGGCGGTGAGCAGTTCTTC | CASSPYGGEQFF
TRBJ1-4 | . | . | TRBV10-3 | TGTGCCATCAGTGGGACAAGGGTGGCAACTAATGAAAAACTGTTTTTT | CAISGTRVATNEKLFF
TRBJ2-1 | . | TRBD2 | TRBV10-3 | TGTGCCATCAGGCCCCAACAGGGCCCCGGGACTAGCGCTAGGGGATACAATGAGCAGTTCTTC | CAIRPQQGPGTSARGYNEQFF
TRBJ1-1 | . | . | TRBV29-1 | TGCAGCGTTGAATCTAACACTGAAGCTTTCTTT | CSVESNTEAFF
TRBJ2-7 | . | TRBD1 | TRBV24-1 | TGTGCCACCAGTGGACAGGGGGCCTACGAGCAGTACTTC | CATSGQGAYEQYF
TRBJ1-6 | . | . | TRBV20-1 | TGCAGTGCTAGTAGGGGCAGTCAAAATTCACCCCTCCACTTT | CSASRGSQNSPLHF
TRBJ1-3 | . | . | TRBV14 | TGTGCCAGCAGCCAGTTGGGACTTAGCTCTGGAAACACCATATATTTT | CASSQLGLSSGNTIYF
TRBJ2-3 | . | TRBD1 | TRBV7-2 | TGTGCCAGCAGCCCCGGACAGGGGGCGGGGGATACGCAGTATTTT | CASSPGQGAGDTQYF
TRBJ2-5 | . | . | TRBV19 | TGTGCCAGTAGTATATCCCCGGGACTTTCCCGAGAGACCCAGTACTTC | CASSISPGLSRETQYF
TRBJ1-6 | . | . | TRBV27 | TGTGCCAGCAGTTTATACGGTTCACCCCTCCACTTT | CASSLYGSPLHF
TRBJ2-2 | . | . | TRBV4-2 | TGTGCCAGCAGTCCCGAGGTGAGGGCATCGAACACCGGGGAGCTGTTTTTT | CASSPEVRASNTGELFF
TRBJ1-2 | . | TRBD1 | TRBV6-5 | TGTGCCAGCGGGACAGGGTATGGCTACACCTTC | CASGTGYGYTF
TRBJ1-5 | . | TRBD1 | TRBV6-6 | TGTGCCAGCAGTCAAAACAGGGGAGGTCAGCCCCAGCATTTT | CASSQNRGGQPQHF
TRBJ1-1 | . | . | TRBV28 | TGTGCCAGCAGTTTAGTAGACTCTGAAGCTTTCTTT | CASSLVDSEAFF
TRBJ1-2 | . | . | TRBV30 | TGTGCCTGGAGTGACACAGGGCGGAAGGGCTACACCTTC | CAWSDTGRKGYTF
TRBJ1-2 | . | . | TRBV6-6 | TGTGCCAGCAGTCTCTCCCTAATAGCGAACTATGGCTACACCTTC | CASSLSLIANYGYTF
TRBJ1-2 | . | TRBD1 | TRBV28 | TGTGCCAGCGGTGGGACAGGGGGCTGGCAGTATGGCTACACCTTC | CASGGTGGWQYGYTF
TRBJ1-2 | . | TRBD1 | TRBV4-1 | TGCGCCAGCAGCCAAGATCGGCAGGGGGCAGGTTATGGCTACACCTTC | CASSQDRQGAGYGYTF
TRBJ2-2 | . | TRBD2 | TRBV7-2 | TGTGCCAGCAGCTTTTCGGGGACTAGCGGGAGAATGGGCGGGGAGCTGTTTTTT | CASSFSGTSGRMGGELFF
TRBJ2-7 | . | . | TRBV5-1 | TGCGCCAGCAGCTTGGGGATGCTAGAGTACGAGCAGTACTTC | CASSLGMLEYEQYF
TRBJ1-1 | . | . | TRBV5-1 | TGCGCCAGCACACTAGGGGGGGAGAACACTGAAGCTTTCTTT | CASTLGGENTEAFF
TRBJ1-4 | . | . | TRBV9 | TGTGCCAGCAGCGTAGGTGTAGCAACTAATGAAAAACTGTTTTTT | CASSVGVATNEKLFF
TRBJ2-3 | . | TRBD2 | TRBV12-3/TRBV12-4 | TGTGCCAGCAGTTTTGGGGGGGGAGATACGCAGTATTTT | CASSFGGGDTQYF
TRBJ2-5 | few | . | TRBV9 | TGTGCCAGCAGCGCGAGCAGGGGCCAAGAGACCCAGTACTTC | CASSASRGQETQYF
TRBJ2-5 | . | TRBD2 | TRBV7-6 | TGTGCCAGCAGCTTAGGGAGCGGGGGGTACCAAGAGACCCAGTACTTC | CASSLGSGGYQETQYF
TRBJ1-3 | . | . | TRBV21-1 | TGTGCCAGCAGCAAAGGGGGCTGCAGACAGGGGGTAGGAAACACCATATATTTT | CASSKGGCRQGVGNTIYF
TRBJ2-4 | . | . | TRBV7-2 | TGTGCCAGCAGCCTCCCGGGATCAGCCAAAAACATTCAGTACTTC | CASSLPGSAKNIQYF
TRBJ1-2 | . | TRBD1 | TRBV20-1 | TGCAGTGTTAAAGGGGGCGATGGCTACACCTTC | CSVKGGDGYTF
TRBJ1-6 | . | . | TRBV30 | TGTGCCTGGAGTGGGCCAGCGACTAATTCACCCCTCCACTTT | CAWSGPATNSPLHF
TRBJ1-2 | . | TRBD1 | TRBV28 | TGTGCCAGCAGTTCGCAGGGGGCGGGGGACTATGGCTACACCTTC | CASSSQGAGDYGYTF
TRBJ1-2 | . | . | TRBV11-2 | TGTGCCAGCAGCCCAGCCATAGGAGGGACGAATGGCTACACCTTC | CASSPAIGGTNGYTF
TRBJ1-1 | many | TRBD1 | TRBV7-9 | TGTGCCAGCAGCTTAGGGACAGGGAACACTGAAGCTTTCTTT | CASSLGTGNTEAFF
TRBJ1-6 | . | . | TRBV20-1 | TGCAGTGCTAGTCGACAGAACTCCTATAATTCACCCCTCCACTTT | CSASRQNSYNSPLHF
TRBJ1-2 | . | . | TRBV6-5 | TGTGCCAGCAGTTACGGCCCTAACTATGGCTACACCTTC | CASSYGPNYGYTF
TRBJ2-7 | . | TRBD1 | TRBV2 | TGTGCCAGCAACGAGGGCCGGGACAGGGCTTACGAGCAGTACTTC | CASNEGRDRAYEQYF
TRBJ2-5 | . | . | TRBV10-3 | TGTGCCATCAGCAGCACAGGGCAAGAGACCCAGTACTTC | CAISSTGQETQYF
TRBJ1-1 | . | . | TRBV27 | TGTGCCAGCAGTTTAGACCAGGGGCGAAGGAACACTGAAGCTTTCTTT | CASSLDQGRRNTEAFF
TRBJ1-2 | . | . | TRBV20-1 | TGCAGTGCTAGTCGGGAAGTGGATGGCTACACCTTC | CSASREVDGYTF
TRBJ2-7 | . | TRBD1 | TRBV6-2/TRBV6-3 | TGTGCCAGCAGTCCCGGACAGGGATGGGGCGAGCAGTACTTC | CASSPGQGWGEQYF